This TCR beta chain was identified in a study of blood T cell repertoires in COVID-19. Study summary: In each case, the material was cDNA or gDNA derived from T cells, B-cell-depleted T cells, or PBMCs.

Original handling: Nucleated cell number was recorded as an estimate derived from reference gene primer amplification. Clones were read by immunoSEQ multiplex PCR, and TCRdb kept only the in-frame ones, dropping some. V and J calls and clone size are given by that table; D and trimming were obtained from the DNA. This sample has roughly 100,000 clones, with approximately 88% found just once. Germline lookup yields CDR1 MDHEN and CDR2 SYDVKM. Trimming removed 8 bases from V and 5 bases from J, with 13 bases in between. The CDR3 consists of 14 residues. The clonotype comes from a human donor in a cohort sampled during active COVID-19. The chain employs TRBV28 and TRBJ1-6, with D maybe TRBD1 (6 bases). The source material was peripheral blood. CDR3 DNA: TGTGCCAGCTTTAGGGGGAGCAATAATTCACCCCTCCACTTT. Translated, it gives CASFRGSNNSPLHF.